The clone carrying this T cell receptor (beta chain) came up a few times. These data are taken from a study of tumor-infiltrating lymphocytes in oesophageal squamous cell carcinoma. TCRdb re-called the PCR reads with MiXCR, one entry per CDR3 protein. There are about 6,000 distinct CDR3 sequences in the sample; roughly 15% occur only once, and about a sixth lies in the top ten. Germline CDR1 and CDR2: LGHNA and YNFKEQ. V gave up 3 bases and J gave up 0 bases; unmatched junction bases: 4. The CDR3 consists of 16 residues. This receptor was obtained from a male donor with esophageal squamous cell carcinoma. The chain carries TRBV4-2 and TRBJ1-4, with 7 bases lining up with TRBD1. The sequencing input was esophageal tumor tissue. The CDR3: CASSQGGTATNEKLFF. For the CDR3, the DNA is TGTGCCAGCAGCCAGGGGGGGACAGCAACTAATGAAAAACTGTTTTTT.